The 23 T cell receptor beta chains below were found in one sample sequenced in a study of T cells after yellow fever vaccination. TCRdb processed the 5' RACE reads anew with MiXCR; each CDR3 protein has one entry. The sample consists of 340,000 or so distinct CDR3 sequences, approximately 12% of them appearing once. Sequenced here: CD4+ T cells sorted from PBMCs, sampled 15 days after the yellow fever booster vaccination. These receptors were taken from a young man who received the YFV17D yellow fever vaccine.

This clonotype has more than one count but fewer than ten. The chain employs TRBV21-1 and TRBJ2-7; the D call of TRBD2 is as the table states it, not checked on the DNA. TRBV21-1 is given as a pseudogene. This CDR3 has 14 residues. The DNA for the CDR3 is TGTGCCAGCAGCAAACTAGCACACCGTTACGAGCAGTACTTC. This codes for CASSKLAHRYEQYF.

V is TRBV18 and J is TRBJ2-6; D might be TRBD1 (5 bases). Germline values: CDR1 KGHSH, CDR2 LQKENI. The CDR3 sequence is 17 residues long. V gave up 0 bases and J gave up 7 bases, with 16 bases separating them. CDR3 coding DNA: TGTGCCAGCTCACCACCTAGAGAGACAAGGGGAGCCAACGTCCTGACTTTC. It codes for CASSPPRETRGANVLTF.

This clonotype occurred many times. The DNA for the CDR3 is TGCGCCAGCAGCCAAGCGGGGGTAGCGGGTTACAATGAGCAGTTCTTC. Its translation is CASSQAGVAGYNEQFF. The rearrangement uses TRBV4-3 and TRBJ2-1; 7 bases are a match to TRBD2. CDR3 length: 16 amino acids. Germline trimming cut 1 base from V and 4 bases from J; bases unmatched to any gene: 7. The germline gives CDR1 LGHNA, CDR2 YSLEER.

The rearrangement joins TRBV4-1 to TRBJ2-1; 10 bases are a match to TRBD2. The J segment lost 0 bases and the V segment lost 1 base, leaving 6 bases of the junction unmatched. The length of the CDR3 is 18 residues. The germline gives CDR1 MGHRA, CDR2 YSYEKL. The CDR3 region has the DNA TGCGCCAGCAGCCAAGCCCTAGCGGGGGCGTTCTCCTACAATGAGCAGTTCTTC. Translation: CASSQALAGAFSYNEQFF.

This clonotype was seen ten or more times. V and J are TRBV5-1 and TRBJ2-1, with D unclear. The CDR3 spans 13 residues. Germline V gene data show CDR1 as SGHRS and CDR2 as YFSETQ. The germline V and J ends were trimmed by 5 bases and 0 bases, with 6 bases remaining between them. The CDR3 DNA reads as TGCGCCAGCAGTAAGAGCTCCTACAATGAGCAGTTCTTC. It yields the protein CASSKSSYNEQFF. The variable domain in full, completed from reference TRBV5-1 and TRBJ2-1, reads KAGVTQTPRYLIKTRGQQVTLSCSPISGHRSVSWYQQTPGQGLQFLFEYFSETQRNKGNFPGRFSGRQFSNSRSEMNVSTLELGDSALYLCASSKSSYNEQFFGPGTRLTVL.

The sample holds many counts of this clonotype. J is TRBJ2-7 and V is TRBV6-6; 8 positions match TRBD1. V trimming: 4 bases; J trimming: 0 bases; junction bases outside the gene matches: 2. Germline V gene data show CDR1 as MNHNY and CDR2 as SVGAGI (reference sequence). This CDR3 has 14 amino acids. The CDR3 loop is CASSWGQDSYEQYF. The CDR3 DNA reads as TGTGCCAGCAGTTGGGGACAGGACTCCTACGAGCAGTACTTC.

This clonotype was seen more than once but under ten times. The chain links TRBV5-1 to TRBJ1-1; 7 nucleotides agree with TRBD1. The germline CDR1 and CDR2 sequences are SGHRS and YFSETQ. The CDR3 has 15 amino acids. V was clipped by 6 bases and J by 2 bases; unmatched bases: 10. For the CDR3, the DNA is TGCGCCAGCACGGATCAATCAGGGGGTAACACTGAAGCTTTCTTT. Its protein product is CASTDQSGGNTEAFF.

This clonotype was seen a few times. The J gene is TRBJ2-6, the V gene TRBV6-2 or TRBV6-3; D uncertain. With 6 bases removed from V and 0 bases from J, the gap between germline ends came to 6 bases. CDR3 length: 14 amino acids. Germline V lookup: CDR1 MNHEY, CDR2 SVGEGT. As DNA, the CDR3 is TGTGCCAGCAGCAAGCACTCTGGGGCCAACGTCCTGACTTTC. Its protein product is CASSKHSGANVLTF.

In its sample, this clonotype was seen a few times. The chain carries TRBV7-2 and TRBJ2-2; 7 bases map to TRBD2. V lost 3 bases to trimming and J lost 3 bases; unmatched junction nucleotides: 1. The CDR3 is made up of 14 amino acids. CDR1 is SGHTA, CDR2 FQGNSA, per germline. CDR3 amino acids: CASSFGLDTGELFF. Here the CDR3 DNA reads TGTGCCAGCAGCTTCGGACTAGACACCGGGGAGCTGTTTTTT.

This clonotype was seen a few times. The chain links TRBV10-3 to TRBJ1-6; D gene ambiguous. CDR1 is ENHRY, CDR2 SYGVKD, per germline. Trimming removed 5 bases at V and 6 bases at J, with 11 bases between. The CDR3 runs 14 residues. The CDR3 protein is CAISYSEGNSPLHF. As DNA, the CDR3 is TGTGCCATCAGTTACAGTGAGGGTAATTCACCCCTCCACTTT.

The chain couples TRBV6-6 to TRBJ1-5, with D unclear. The CDR3 loop spans 13 amino acids. V shed 1 base and J shed 6 bases, with 7 bases lying between them. In germline, CDR1 is MNHNY, CDR2 SVGAGI (reference sequence). CDR3 amino acids: CASSYYDGQPQHF. CDR3 nucleotide sequence: TGTGCCAGCAGTTACTACGACGGTCAGCCCCAGCATTTT.

This clonotype has a handful of counts. The chain uses TRBV10-1 and TRBJ2-7, with 8 bases fitting TRBD2. Germline-derived CDR1 and CDR2 are WNHNN and SYGVQD (reference sequence). V lost 5 bases to trimming and J lost 0 bases; unmatched junction nucleotides: 6. This CDR3 is built from 15 residues. The CDR3 protein is CASSRLSGSSYEQYF. DNA of the CDR3: TGCGCCAGCAGTCGCCTAAGCGGGAGCTCCTACGAGCAGTACTTC.

There are a few counts of this clonotype. The genes are TRBV28 and TRBJ2-7, with D possibly called TRBD1 or TRBD2 (6 bases each). The ends were cut back, 10 bases at V and 3 bases at J, with 13 bases in the middle. The CDR3 covers 12 residues. Looked up from germline, CDR1 is MDHEN and CDR2 is SYDVKM. The CDR3 here is CATREGGYEQYV. The CDR3, as DNA: TGTGCCACCCGCGAGGGGGGCTACGAGCAGTACGTC.

The genes are TRBV6-2 or TRBV6-3 and TRBJ1-5; the D is unclear. The CDR3 has 13 amino acids. CDR1 MNHEY and CDR2 SVGEGT come from the germline V gene. Trimming left V 8 bases short and J 0 bases short, with 8 bases between. In nucleotides, the CDR3 is TGTGCCAGCGGATTCTATAGCAATCAGCCCCAGCATTTT. It is translated as CASGFYSNQPQHF.

This clonotype was picked up a small number of times. The V gene is TRBV5-1, the J gene TRBJ1-6; D is undetermined. This CDR3 contains 15 residues. Germline V gene lookup returns CDR1 SGHRS and CDR2 YFSETQ. Trimming shortened V by 0 bases and J by 5 bases, and 9 bases separated the two germline ends. CDR3 in amino acids: CASSLAGRNNSPLHF. Written as DNA, the CDR3 is TGCGCCAGCAGCTTGGCAGGACGGAATAATTCACCCCTCCACTTT.

The chain carries TRBV12-3 or TRBV12-4 and TRBJ1-5; a weak D match, TRBD1 (6 bases). The CDR3 is 14 residues long. The V end was cut by 5 bases, the J end by 3 bases, with 11 bases between. CDR3 DNA: TGTGCCAGCAGTAAAGGACAGCACAATCAGCCCCAGCATTTT. This sequence encodes CASSKGQHNQPQHF.

The chain has TRBV29-1 and TRBJ1-2, with TRBD1 identical over 8 bases. Losses at the gene ends were 3 bases for V and 8 bases for J; bases not matched to a gene: 8. The CDR3 loop spans 13 amino acids. Germline values: CDR1 SQVTM, CDR2 ANQGSEA. CDR3 loop: CSVERQGWEGYTF. CDR3 DNA: TGCAGCGTTGAGCGACAGGGGTGGGAGGGCTACACCTTC.

The chain joins TRBV7-9 to TRBJ2-2; D is ambiguous. Germline CDR1 SEHNR, CDR2 FQNEAQ (reference sequence). The CDR3 consists of 14 residues. V lost 3 bases and J 6 bases, leaving 11 bases between the germline ends. CDR3 DNA: TGTGCCAGCAGCTTTAGTGGAGCATCCGGGGAGCTGTTTTTT. Protein: CASSFSGASGELFF.

This chain uses TRBV6-6 with TRBJ2-5, with D uncertain. This CDR3 has 15 residues. Per the germline V gene, CDR1 is MNHNY and CDR2 is SVGAGI (reference sequence). The germline V and J ends were trimmed by 4 bases and 0 bases, with 12 bases remaining between them. CDR3 nucleotide sequence: TGTGCCAGCAGTTCCCGACAAGAGTACCAAGAGACCCAGTACTTC. Amino acid sequence: CASSSRQEYQETQYF.

This clonotype was detected only a few times. The chain employs TRBV7-6 and TRBJ1-3, with unresolved D. V gave up 2 bases and J gave up 9 bases, with 11 bases separating them. This CDR3 is built from 13 residues. Germline lookup yields CDR1 SGHVS and CDR2 FNYEAQ. DNA of the CDR3: TGTGCCAGCAGCTTAAATACGGGAGGCACCATATATTTT. Protein product: CASSLNTGGTIYF.

About this clonotype itself: With a much larger clone just one base away, this may be a read error. This chain links TRBV29-1 with TRBJ1-5; TRBD1 might be the D (5 bases). CDR1 and CDR2 (germline): SQVTM, ANQGSEA. This CDR3 has 14 residues. The germline V and J ends were trimmed by 6 bases and 0 bases, with 12 bases remaining between them. DNA of the CDR3: TGCAGCGTCCACACAGGCATTAGCAATCAGCCCCAGCATTTT. Encoded protein: CSVHTGISNQPQHF.

This clonotype was detected ten times or more. This chain links TRBV6-2 or TRBV6-3 with TRBJ2-5, with a tentative D call TRBD2 (5 bases). The V gene lost 7 bases and the J gene lost 6 bases, with 15 bases spanning the gap. The CDR3 consists of 13 residues. The V gene's germline CDR1 is MNHEY and CDR2 SVGEGT. Written as DNA, the CDR3 is TGTGCCAGCAATTCAGCGGTGGGGAAGACCCAGTACTTC. The encoded protein is CASNSAVGKTQYF.

This clonotype was observed many times. The germline gene is not matched at one end of the junction; a read error may be the cause. CDR3 sequence: CASSLAANSNQPQHF. The CDR3 DNA reads TGTGCCAGCAGCTTAGCAGCAAATAGCAACCAGCCCCAGCATTTT. This chain joins TRBV7-9 and TRBJ1-5; D unresolved. The CDR3 is made up of 15 amino acids. The germline V gene has CDR1 SEHNR and CDR2 FQNEAQ (reference sequence).